This record looks at one TCR beta chain sequence and its context. The antigen is undetermined. The CDR3 covers 15 residues. In germline, CDR1 is SEHNR, CDR2 FQNEAQ (reference sequence). J was trimmed by 3 bases and V by 5 bases; bases with no gene match: 9. Using immunoSEQ multiplex PCR, the repertoire was profiled, and TCRdb retains in-frame clones only, with some absent. The sample includes approximately 940,000 clones, 70% to 85% seen only once; the top ten take approximately 1.5%. The sample is drawn from a study of shared clonotypes between healthy human individuals. Study findings and constraints: A generally larger estimated richness was seen in naive subsets than in memory subsets.

This chain connects TRBV7-9 to TRBJ1-1, with 7 bases fitting TRBD1. The specimen sequenced was memory CD4+ T cells sorted from blood. This sample's subset: CD45RA-negative fraction. The sequence was collected from a man between 18 and 29 years old in good health. Here the CDR3 reads CASSQRTGLDTEAFF. In DNA, the CDR3 is TGTGCCAGCAGCCAACGGACAGGCCTCGACACTGAAGCTTTCTTT.